These 20 T cell receptor beta chains originate from one sample sequenced in a study of technical replicates of blood from a handful of donors. Profiled with immunoSEQ multiplex PCR; TCRdb holds only in-frame clones, not every one. The sample yields about 73,000 clones, 85% to 95% seen once. Material for sequencing was PBMCs. The receptors were gathered from a human donor in good health. Some clones in this sample may be carry-over from other donors' samples.

The chain is built from TRBV19 and TRBJ2-1, with 8 bases aligning to TRBD2. V shed 6 bases and J 5 bases; nucleotides not matched to a gene: 9. The germline V gene encodes CDR1 LNHDA and CDR2 SQIVND (reference sequence). This CDR3 region has 15 residues. CDR3 in DNA: TGTGCCAGTAGGCTCGGACTAGCAGTTAACAATGAGCAGTTCTTC. Protein sequence: CASRLGLAVNNEQFF. Full variable domain (remainder filled in from reference TRBV19 and TRBJ2-1): DGGITQSPKYLFRKEGQNVTLSCEQNLNHDAMYWYRQDPGQGLRLIYYSQIVNDFQKGDIAEGYSVSREKKESFPLTVTSAQKNPTAFYLCASRLGLAVNNEQFFGPGTRLTVL.

This chain links TRBV10-3 with TRBJ1-5; 7 nucleotides line up with TRBD1. V shed 6 bases and J 5 bases; nucleotides not matched to a gene: 4. Per the germline V gene, CDR1 is ENHRY and CDR2 is SYGVKD. The CDR3 is 13 residues long. The CDR3 is CAISPGGYQPQHF. The CDR3 region has the DNA TGTGCCATCAGCCCAGGGGGGTATCAGCCCCAGCATTTT.

The sample holds a few counts of this clone. The J gene is TRBJ2-2, the V gene TRBV4-2; 13 bases fit TRBD2. In germline, CDR1 is LGHNA, CDR2 YNFKEQ. Trimming cost V 2 bases and J 7 bases; bases outside gene matches: 7. The CDR3 has 17 residues. The chain's CDR3 is CASSQTSGRAEGGELFF. In DNA form, the CDR3 reads TGTGCCAGCAGCCAAACTAGCGGGAGGGCCGAGGGCGGGGAGCTGTTTTTT.

This sequence joins TRBV5-1 and TRBJ1-1; possibly TRBD1 for D (6 bases). The CDR3 totals 16 residues. Trimming took off 4 bases at V and 3 bases at J, with 19 bases between the two ends. Per the germline V gene, CDR1 is SGHRS and CDR2 is YFSETQ. The CDR3 reads CASSLTPTGRDTEAFF. CDR3 nucleotide sequence: TGCGCCAGCAGCCTGACTCCTACAGGGCGCGACACTGAAGCTTTCTTT.

The genes are TRBV2 and TRBJ2-2; 8 bases line up with TRBD2. Trimming cost V 2 bases and J 5 bases; bases outside gene matches: 4. CDR3 length: 15 amino acids. Germline V gene data show CDR1 as SNHLY and CDR2 as FYNNEI. The CDR3 loop is CASSESGGRTGELFF. In DNA, the CDR3 is TGTGCCAGCAGTGAATCGGGGGGGCGGACCGGGGAGCTGTTTTTT. The full variable domain, with the rest looked up from reference TRBV2 and TRBJ2-2, is EPEVTQTPSHQVTQMGQEVILRCVPISNHLYFYWYRQILGQKVEFLVSFYNNEISEKSEIFDDQFSVERPDGSNFTLKIRSTKLEDSAMYFCASSESGGRTGELFFGEGSRLTVL.

This chain joins TRBV6-1 and TRBJ2-2; tentative D call: TRBD2 (5 bases). Looked up from germline, CDR1 is MNHNS and CDR2 is SASEGT. Trimming removed 7 bases at V and 5 bases at J, with 8 bases between. The CDR3 runs 12 residues. The CDR3 reads CASTRTTGELFF. The CDR3 DNA follows: TGTGCCAGCACCCGGACTACCGGGGAGCTGTTTTTT.

The rearrangement uses TRBV6-5 and TRBJ2-3; 12 nucleotides match TRBD1. Germline trimming cut 5 bases from V and 6 bases from J; bases unmatched to any gene: 6. Germline V gene lookup returns CDR1 MNHEY and CDR2 SVGAGI. This CDR3 spans 15 amino acids. CDR3: CASSPGTGGLDTQYF. The CDR3 nucleotides read TGTGCCAGCAGTCCAGGGACAGGGGGCTTGGATACGCAGTATTTT.

The V and J genes are TRBV10-3 and TRBJ1-4, with D hard to call. CDR3 length equals 12 residues. The V gene lost 4 bases and the J gene lost 8 bases, with 8 bases spanning the gap. Germline V lookup: CDR1 ENHRY, CDR2 SYGVKD. In nucleotides, the CDR3 is TGTGCCATCAGTGGAGGCCTAGAAAAACTGTTTTTT. This sequence encodes CAISGGLEKLFF.

The chain carries TRBV21-1 and TRBJ1-2; TRBD1 reflects the table's D call only, with no check against the DNA. TRBV21-1 is a pseudogene locus. The CDR3 has 17 amino acids. The CDR3 DNA is TGTGCCAGCAGCACGAGTGGGCGCAGGGGGATTTCGCTTGGCTACACCTTC. Encoded protein: CASSTSGRRGISLGYTF.

The rearrangement uses TRBV2 and TRBJ2-1; D is uncertain. The CDR3 spans 11 residues. Trimming stripped 6 bases from V and 8 bases from J, with 8 bases between. The germline gives CDR1 SNHLY, CDR2 FYNNEI. The CDR3 region has the DNA TGTGCCAGCAGCCCCCGTGATGAGCAGTTCTTC. Amino acid sequence: CASSPRDEQFF.

The V and J genes are TRBV29-1 and TRBJ2-7, with TRBD2 matching over 10 bases. Germline lookup yields CDR1 SQVTM and CDR2 ANQGSEA. V dropped 4 bases and J dropped 3; count of bases not matched to a gene: 3. There are 13 residues in the CDR3. The CDR3 region is CSVGAGGFYEQYF. The CDR3 coding sequence is TGCAGCGTTGGAGCGGGAGGGTTCTACGAGCAGTACTTC.

The chain links TRBV6-1 to TRBJ1-1, with D unresolved. Trimming shortened V by 6 bases and J by 3 bases, and 8 bases separated the two germline ends. CDR3 length equals 12 residues. The germline gives CDR1 MNHNS, CDR2 SASEGT. This chain's CDR3 is CASSRGDTEAFF. The DNA of the CDR3 is TGTGCCAGCAGCCGGGGAGACACTGAAGCTTTCTTT.

This clone was seen ten or more times. The V gene is TRBV7-2, the J gene TRBJ2-1, with 8 bases aligning to TRBD1. Germline V lookup: CDR1 SGHTA, CDR2 FQGNSA. V was pared by 4 bases and J by 8 bases, with 19 bases of the junction left unmatched. This CDR3 has 18 amino acids. CDR3 nucleotides: TGTGCCAGCAGCTCCCCCATTGGGAGACAGGGGTTGAGAGATGAGCAGTTCTTC. Amino acids: CASSSPIGRQGLRDEQFF.

The chain links TRBV4-1 to TRBJ2-3; 12 bases are shared with TRBD2. With 2 bases clipped from V and 5 bases from J, the junction kept 2 bases outside the gene matches. The CDR3 extends over 15 amino acids. Germline CDR1 reads MGHRA; CDR2 reads YSYEKL. CDR3 nucleotides: TGCGCCAGCAGCCAACCTAGCGGGAGGGGAGATACGCAGTATTTT. As protein: CASSQPSGRGDTQYF.

This chain joins TRBV21-1 and TRBJ1-6; the table's D call, TRBD1, was not checked against the DNA. TRBV21-1 is assigned pseudogene status. This CDR3 is built from 16 residues. CDR3 nucleotides: TGTGCCAGCAGCAAGACAGGGGAGTCCTATAATTCACCCCTCCACTTT. It specifies CASSKTGESYNSPLHF.

V usage is TRBV9 and J usage is TRBJ2-5; D may be TRBD2 (5 bases). V lost 0 bases to trimming and J lost 2 bases, with 11 bases between them. The CDR3 covers 15 residues. CDR1 is SGDLS, CDR2 YYNGEE, per germline. CDR3 coding DNA: TGTGCCAGCAGCGTAGGTACGTGGGAGCAAGAGACCCAGTACTTC. It codes for CASSVGTWEQETQYF.

The V call is TRBV7-2, the J call TRBJ1-1; a weak D match, TRBD1 (6 bases). This CDR3 spans 13 amino acids. Germline V gene sequence: CDR1 SGHTA, CDR2 FQGNSA. Deletions cut 2 bases from V and 4 bases from J, with 8 bases between. CDR3 sequence: CASSLTGFTEAFF. The CDR3, as DNA: TGTGCCAGCAGCTTAACAGGGTTCACTGAAGCTTTCTTT.

This clone was counted between two and nine times. V usage is TRBV7-9 and J usage is TRBJ2-7; 8 nucleotides line up with TRBD2. V gave up 7 bases and J gave up 3 bases; unmatched junction bases: 5. Germline values: CDR1 SEHNR, CDR2 FQNEAQ (reference sequence). This CDR3 contains 13 residues. The CDR3 sequence is CASISGSNYEQYF. As DNA, the CDR3 is TGTGCCAGCATCAGCGGGAGTAACTACGAGCAGTACTTC.

The chain has TRBV27 and TRBJ2-1, with 8 bases fitting TRBD1. This CDR3 region has 15 residues. Unmatched junction bases numbered 3, after V lost 5 bases and J lost 0 bases. The germline CDR1 and CDR2 sequences are MNHEY and SMNVEV (reference sequence). CDR3 DNA: TGTGCCAGCAGTCTTGGACAGGGCTCCTACAATGAGCAGTTCTTC. It encodes CASSLGQGSYNEQFF.

Points on this clone: Other DNA sequences of this sample code for an identical CDR3. This chain links TRBV7-2 with TRBJ1-1; TRBD1 is a possible D gene (6 bases). The CDR3 sequence is 14 residues long. Deletions cut 5 bases from V and 0 bases from J, with 10 bases between. From germline, CDR1 is SGHTA and CDR2 FQGNSA. The CDR3 is CASSPGTMNTEAFF. DNA of the CDR3: TGTGCCAGCAGCCCCGGGACAATGAACACTGAAGCTTTCTTT.